Below are 13 T cell receptor beta chains sequenced from a single sample in a study of T cells after yellow fever vaccination. One entry per CDR3 protein results from TCRdb running MiXCR on the 5' RACE reads. The sample yields fewer than 650,000 distinct CDR3 sequences, about a fifth seen once. The sample in question was PBMCs, obtained less than 25 days after the first yellow fever vaccination. These receptors came from a man aged 18 to 35 who received the YFV17D yellow fever vaccine.

This rearrangement joins TRBV7-2 to TRBJ1-2, with TRBD1 matching 8 bases. J gave up 4 bases and V 4 bases, and 11 bases lay outside the gene matches. The germline gives CDR1 SGHTA, CDR2 FQGNSA. The CDR3 length is 16 residues. CDR3 residues: CASSYRRGPYGYGYTF. The CDR3 region has the DNA TGTGCCAGCAGCTATCGCAGGGGGCCGTACGGCTATGGCTACACCTTC.

The J gene is TRBJ1-1, the V gene TRBV5-1; 7 bases are shared with TRBD1. Per the germline V gene, CDR1 is SGHRS and CDR2 is YFSETQ. The CDR3 loop spans 12 amino acids. V was clipped by 4 bases and J by 7 bases; unmatched bases: 4. CDR3 region: CASSPGTDEAFF. CDR3 in DNA: TGCGCCAGCAGCCCAGGGACAGATGAAGCTTTCTTT.

About this clonotype: With a much larger clone just one base away, this may be a read error. V is TRBV12-3 or TRBV12-4 and J is TRBJ1-1, with 8 nucleotides matching TRBD1. V dropped 9 bases and J dropped 5; count of bases not matched to a gene: 11. This CDR3 comprises 14 residues. This CDR3 is CARATQGARTEAFF. CDR3 nucleotide sequence: TGTGCCAGAGCGACCCAGGGGGCTCGTACTGAAGCTTTCTTT.

This chain joins TRBV20-1 and TRBJ1-4; TRBD1 matches at 8 bases. The germline gives CDR1 DFQATT, CDR2 SNEGSKA (reference sequence). The CDR3 consists of 13 residues. V gave up 4 bases and J gave up 6 bases; unmatched junction bases: 4. The CDR3 reads CSANRGLDEKLFF. Written as DNA, the CDR3 is TGCAGTGCTAACAGGGGGTTAGATGAAAAACTGTTTTTT.

This clonotype was detected a few times. The chain has TRBV30 and TRBJ2-1, with D unclear. The germline V gene encodes CDR1 GTSNPN and CDR2 SVGIG (reference sequence). Trimming took 0 bases from V and 7 from J, leaving 19 bases between them. The CDR3 runs to 16 residues. In nucleotides, the CDR3 is TGTGCCTGGAGTGTAATAGGCACGCCCTTTGGGAATGAGCAGTTCTTC. Its protein is CAWSVIGTPFGNEQFF.

The chain is built from TRBV29-1 and TRBJ2-2; D is ambiguous. The V end was cut by 6 bases, the J end by 6 bases, with 8 bases between. The CDR3 totals 11 residues. Germline assignment: CDR1 SQVTM and CDR2 ANQGSEA. CDR3: CSVRWAGELFF. In DNA form, the CDR3 reads TGCAGCGTACGATGGGCCGGGGAGCTGTTTTTT.

V and J are TRBV5-6 and TRBJ1-5; D not certain. Germline V gives CDR1 SGHDT, CDR2 YYEEEE. The CDR3 has 14 residues. V was clipped by 0 bases and J by 5 bases, with 9 bases between them. In DNA, the CDR3 is TGTGCCAGCAGCTTGGGCAGGAGCTATCAGCCCCAGCATTTT. Translated, it gives CASSLGRSYQPQHF.

The chain is built from TRBV11-2 and TRBJ2-1; 7 bases are a match to TRBD2. V dropped 2 bases and J dropped 0; count of bases not matched to a gene: 4. The CDR3 has 16 amino acids. The germline CDR1 and CDR2 sequences are SGHAT and FQNNGV. As DNA, the CDR3 is TGTGCCAGCAGCTTAACCCCGGGGGGCTCCTACAATGAGCAGTTCTTC. Its protein product is CASSLTPGGSYNEQFF.

This chain links TRBV20-1 with TRBJ2-5; the match to TRBD2 covers 11 bases. The CDR3 sequence is 13 residues long. V gave up 6 bases and J gave up 4 bases; unmatched junction bases: 4. In germline, CDR1 is DFQATT, CDR2 SNEGSKA (reference sequence). The CDR3 spells CSAPGTSGETQYF. The CDR3 nucleotides are TGCAGTGCCCCCGGGACTAGCGGAGAGACCCAGTACTTC.

The chain links TRBV6-1 to TRBJ2-2; the match to TRBD1 covers 8 bases. The germline V gene has CDR1 MNHNS and CDR2 SASEGT. The CDR3 is 15 amino acids. V was clipped by 3 bases and J by 4 bases; unmatched bases: 4. The chain's CDR3 is CASSDDRGRTGELFF. Written as DNA, the CDR3 is TGTGCCAGCAGTGACGACAGGGGACGCACCGGGGAGCTGTTTTTT.

The rearrangement joins TRBV7-2 to TRBJ1-1; D is ambiguous. This CDR3 contains 13 residues. The V end lost 4 bases, the J end lost 0 bases, and 6 bases lay between the germline ends. Germline loops: CDR1 SGHTA, CDR2 FQGNSA. This CDR3 is CASSSQLNTEAFF. The CDR3 DNA reads TGTGCCAGCAGCTCTCAGTTGAACACTGAAGCTTTCTTT.

V gene TRBV14 combines with J gene TRBJ1-3, with TRBD1 matching over 7 bases. There are 18 residues in the CDR3. Unmatched junction bases numbered 12, after V lost 4 bases and J lost 0 bases. Germline values: CDR1 SGHDN, CDR2 FVKESK. The CDR3 DNA reads as TGTGCCAGCAGCCCCGGACAGGACTCTTGGAGCTCTGGAAACACCATATATTTT. This codes for CASSPGQDSWSSGNTIYF.

This clonotype was counted only a few times. V is TRBV12-3 or TRBV12-4 and J is TRBJ2-3, with D hard to call. Deletions cut 5 bases from V and 5 bases from J, with 8 bases between. The CDR3 is made up of 12 amino acids. CDR3 sequence reads: CASSHLIDTQYF. The CDR3 DNA follows: TGTGCCAGCAGTCACCTCATAGATACGCAGTATTTT.